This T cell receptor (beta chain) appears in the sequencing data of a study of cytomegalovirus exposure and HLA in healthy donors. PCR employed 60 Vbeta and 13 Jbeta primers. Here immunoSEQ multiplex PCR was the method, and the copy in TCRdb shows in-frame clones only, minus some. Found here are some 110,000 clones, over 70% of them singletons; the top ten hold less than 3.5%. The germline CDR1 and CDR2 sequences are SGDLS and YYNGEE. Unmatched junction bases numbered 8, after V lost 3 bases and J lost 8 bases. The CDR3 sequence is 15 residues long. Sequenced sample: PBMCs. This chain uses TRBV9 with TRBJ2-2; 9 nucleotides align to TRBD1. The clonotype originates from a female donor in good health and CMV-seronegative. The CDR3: CASSARDRALGELFF. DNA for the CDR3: TGTGCCAGCAGCGCCCGGGACAGGGCACTGGGGGAGCTGTTTTTT.